This entry describes one TCR beta chain. If patients had autoimmune disease history or systemic immunosuppression, they were excluded. This entry is derived from a study of OX40 agonist ivuxolimab in advanced cancers. Across the study: An agonistic anti-OX40 (CD134) antibody, ivuxolimab, was used to treat the patients.

Clones were sequenced by immunoSEQ multiplex PCR, and TCRdb holds only the in-frame ones, with some missing. The sample lists 30,000 to 35,000 clones, approximately 91% occurring once. Trimming took off 6 bases at V and 9 bases at J, with 15 bases between the two ends. Germline lookup yields CDR1 MNHEY and CDR2 SMNVEV (reference sequence). The CDR3 is 13 residues long. Sequencing used CD4+ or CD8+ T cells sorted from blood, obtained in a trial of the OX40 agonist ivuxolimab. The chain couples TRBV27 to TRBJ2-1; D not certain. The sequence was obtained from an adult with an advanced solid tumor such as melanoma, head and neck, liver or kidney cancer. The CDR3 loop reads CASSSRALREQFF. The CDR3 DNA sequence: TGTGCCAGCAGCTCTAGAGCGCTGCGTGAGCAGTTCTTC.